A single sample is the source of the 29 T cell receptor beta chains below, sequenced in a study of cytomegalovirus exposure and HLA in healthy donors. In the PCR, 60 Vbeta and 13 Jbeta primers were used. The data were produced by immunoSEQ multiplex PCR, yet TCRdb's version contains in-frame clones alone and is incomplete. The sample lists approximately 97,000 clones; roughly 60% were seen once. Input material: PBMCs. These receptor sequences come from a human donor in good health.

This clone was seen a single time. This chain joins TRBV6-5 and TRBJ2-3; no clear D. Germline loops: CDR1 MNHEY, CDR2 SVGAGI. The CDR3 spans 13 residues. V shed 5 bases and J shed 5 bases, with 11 bases lying between them. CDR3 in DNA: TGTGCCAGCAGTGACGGAGTACTAGATACGCAGTATTTT. Encoded protein: CASSDGVLDTQYF.

The V gene is TRBV4-1, the J gene TRBJ1-4; D uncertain. Germline V gene lookup returns CDR1 MGHRA and CDR2 YSYEKL. With 0 bases removed from V and 1 base from J, the gap between germline ends came to 12 bases. The CDR3 consists of 17 residues. The CDR3 sequence is CASSQDAGGQTNEKLFF. DNA of the CDR3: TGCGCCAGCAGCCAAGATGCGGGAGGGCAAACTAATGAAAAACTGTTTTTT.

This clone is a singleton in its sample. The rearrangement links TRBV7-8 to TRBJ1-5; TRBD1 matches at 10 bases. Trimming at V came to 1 base and at J to 4 bases, leaving 7 bases not matched to a gene. The CDR3 has 17 residues. The germline V gene has CDR1 SGHVS and CDR2 FQNEAQ. The CDR3 reads CASSLDPRDRGNQPQHF. CDR3 coding DNA: TGTGCCAGCAGCTTAGACCCCCGGGACAGGGGAAATCAGCCCCAGCATTTT.

In DNA, the CDR3 is TGTGCCAGCAGTTACAAGGGACGCGGGGCAGGCGAGCAGTACTTC. Amino acid sequence: CASSYKGRGAGEQYF. The chain is built from TRBV6-5 and TRBJ2-7; D is perhaps TRBD2 (6 bases). This CDR3 has 15 amino acids. Germline V gene lookup returns CDR1 MNHEY and CDR2 SVGAGI. V lost 2 bases to trimming and J lost 6 bases, with 17 bases between them.

The chain links TRBV27 to TRBJ2-1; 7 positions agree with TRBD2. This CDR3 region has 14 residues. V shed 1 base and J 6 bases; nucleotides not matched to a gene: 3. Germline V gene sequence: CDR1 MNHEY, CDR2 SMNVEV (reference sequence). The DNA of the CDR3 is TGTGCCAGCAGTTTATTCGGCGGGGGCAATGAGCAGTTCTTC. Amino acids: CASSLFGGGNEQFF.

The chain has TRBV15 and TRBJ2-5; 12 bases agree with TRBD1. The junction had 7 bases not matched to a gene; V was cut back by 1 base and J by 4 bases. CDR1 and CDR2 (germline): LNHNV, YYDKDF (reference sequence). CDR3 size: 17 residues. CDR3 nucleotide sequence: TGTGCCACCAGCAGAGCCCCCTGGGACAGGGGGCGAGAGACCCAGTACTTC. Protein sequence: CATSRAPWDRGRETQYF.

The rearrangement uses TRBV29-1 and TRBJ1-1; D gene unclear. Germline assignment: CDR1 SQVTM and CDR2 ANQGSEA. The CDR3 runs 14 residues. V lost 6 bases to trimming and J lost 1 base, with 15 bases between them. The CDR3 loop reads CSVRTANSNTEAFF. Written as DNA, the CDR3 is TGCAGCGTACGAACAGCCAACTCGAACACTGAAGCTTTCTTT.

V is TRBV7-9 and J is TRBJ1-3; the D is unclear. CDR1 is SEHNR and CDR2 is FQNEAQ in the germline V gene (reference sequence). The CDR3 totals 15 residues. V was shortened by 7 bases and J by 2 bases, with 15 bases between the two germline ends. The CDR3 loop reads CASTPAGVTGNTIYF. In DNA form, the CDR3 reads TGTGCCAGCACCCCAGCCGGGGTAACTGGAAACACCATATATTTT.

This clone was picked up a small number of times. The rearrangement links TRBV5-6 to TRBJ1-4; D is unclear. There are 16 residues in the CDR3. Germline values: CDR1 SGHDT, CDR2 YYEEEE. Trimming removed 2 bases from V and 0 bases from J, with 11 bases in between. CDR3 loop: CASSFRTGTTNEKLFF. The CDR3 DNA follows: TGTGCCAGCAGCTTCCGGACGGGAACAACTAATGAAAAACTGTTTTTT.

This clone was counted a few times. The chain links TRBV6-4 to TRBJ2-1; 10 nucleotides agree with TRBD2. Per the germline V gene, CDR1 is MRHNA and CDR2 is SNTAGT. The CDR3 consists of 14 residues. The V gene end was trimmed by 3 bases and the J gene end by 8 bases; junction bases not matched to a gene: 4. The CDR3 coding sequence is TGTGCCAGCAGTGATGGGACTAGCGCGGATGAGCAGTTCTTC. Protein: CASSDGTSADEQFF.

This clone was seen once. The chain employs TRBV5-1 and TRBJ2-7; TRBD2 matches at 8 bases. Germline V gives CDR1 SGHRS, CDR2 YFSETQ. The CDR3 loop spans 15 amino acids. Trimming at V came to 0 bases and at J to 5 bases, leaving 7 bases not matched to a gene. CDR3 nucleotide sequence: TGCGCCAGCAGCTTGGCGAGCGGGAGTCCCCACGAGCAGTACTTC. Translating it yields CASSLASGSPHEQYF.

V is TRBV6-6 and J is TRBJ2-1, with 9 bases identical to TRBD2. Looked up from germline, CDR1 is MNHNY and CDR2 is SVGAGI (reference sequence). The trim removed 4 bases at V and 4 bases at J, leaving 2 bases unmatched. The CDR3 is made up of 14 amino acids. The CDR3 region is CASSFTSGYNEQFF. The CDR3, as DNA: TGTGCCAGCAGTTTTACTAGCGGGTACAATGAGCAGTTCTTC.

This clone has a single count. J is TRBJ2-2 and V is TRBV5-1, with unresolved D. The germline V gene encodes CDR1 SGHRS and CDR2 YFSETQ. Deletions cut 4 bases from V and 5 bases from J, with 9 bases between. The CDR3 loop spans 13 amino acids. CDR3 amino acids: CASSVSVTGELFF. The CDR3 nucleotides are TGCGCCAGCAGCGTGAGTGTGACCGGGGAGCTGTTTTTT.

The chain carries TRBV4-2 and TRBJ2-1, with 10 bases that match TRBD2. This CDR3 spans 16 amino acids. Germline trimming cut 1 base from V and 3 bases from J; bases unmatched to any gene: 3. Per germline, CDR1 LGHNA and CDR2 YNFKEQ. The CDR3 nucleotides read TGTGCCAGCAGCCAAGTGGCTAGCGGGAGCTACAATGAGCAGTTCTTC. Protein product: CASSQVASGSYNEQFF.

This rearrangement joins TRBV6-6 to TRBJ2-2; 8 bases are shared with TRBD2. CDR1 is MNHNY and CDR2 is SVGAGI in the germline V gene (reference sequence). This CDR3 region has 15 residues. J lost 6 bases, V lost 5 bases, and 8 bases had no gene match. The chain's CDR3 is CASSRKREFPGELFF. The CDR3 DNA is TGTGCCAGCAGTCGCAAGCGGGAGTTTCCCGGGGAGCTGTTTTTT.

The V gene is TRBV2, the J gene TRBJ2-1, with D possibly TRBD1 on 5 matching bases. The length of the CDR3 is 12 residues. Germline V gives CDR1 SNHLY, CDR2 FYNNEI. The V and J ends lost 11 bases and 6 bases respectively, with 14 bases between them. CDR3 residues: CAGASKFNEQFF. The CDR3, as DNA: TGTGCCGGGGCTAGTAAATTCAATGAGCAGTTCTTC.

The chain joins TRBV4-1 to TRBJ2-5; D not certain. Germline CDR1 is MGHRA and CDR2 is YSYEKL. The CDR3 totals 13 residues. Trimming took off 2 bases at V and 5 bases at J, with 9 bases between the two ends. The CDR3 nucleotides are TGCGCCAGCAGCCAAATTAGTGCGGAGACCCAGTACTTC. This encodes CASSQISAETQYF.

This clone was seen a handful of times. The same CDR3 is also encoded by other DNA sequences in this sample. The chain employs TRBV7-8 and TRBJ2-7; 8 positions agree with TRBD1. The germline gives CDR1 SGHVS, CDR2 FQNEAQ. The CDR3 totals 14 residues. The ends lost 2 bases at V and 0 bases at J; junction bases unmatched: 0. The DNA for the CDR3 is TGTGCCAGCAGCTTAACAGGGGGCTCCTACGAGCAGTACTTC. This encodes CASSLTGGSYEQYF.

The chain links TRBV20-1 to TRBJ1-1; D remains ambiguous. V lost 4 bases to trimming and J lost 8 bases, with 11 bases between them. CDR3 length: 11 amino acids. Germline V gene data show CDR1 as DFQATT and CDR2 as SNEGSKA (reference sequence). This chain's CDR3 is CSATTGLEAFF. Written as DNA, the CDR3 is TGCAGTGCTACGACGGGTTTAGAAGCTTTCTTT.

DNA for the CDR3: TGTGCCAGTAGTATAAGCGGACAGGGGGACTACGAGCAGTACTTC. It translates to CASSISGQGDYEQYF. J is TRBJ2-7 and V is TRBV19, with 10 positions matching TRBD1. Trimming cost V 2 bases and J 3 bases; bases outside gene matches: 4. CDR3 length: 15 residues. Per the germline V gene, CDR1 is LNHDA and CDR2 is SQIVND (reference sequence).

This clone turned up a few times. The V and J genes are TRBV2 and TRBJ1-2; D is possibly TRBD1 (6 bases). CDR3 length equals 12 residues. V lost 7 bases and J 4 bases, leaving 10 bases between the germline ends. Germline V CDR1 and CDR2: SNHLY, FYNNEI. Here the CDR3 DNA reads TGTGCCAGCACGGCAGGGGCCTATGGCTACACCTTC. Translated, it gives CASTAGAYGYTF.

The CDR3 region is CASSLGQGFNEQFF. The DNA of the CDR3 is TGTGCCAGCAGCTTGGGACAGGGATTCAATGAGCAGTTCTTC. The genes are TRBV27 and TRBJ2-1, with 9 nucleotides matching TRBD1. The germline gives CDR1 MNHEY, CDR2 SMNVEV (reference sequence). This CDR3 contains 14 residues. Trimming at V came to 6 bases and at J to 6 bases, leaving 6 bases not matched to a gene.

This clone was recorded a few times. This sequence joins TRBV5-4 and TRBJ1-1, with D possibly being TRBD1 (5 bases). V dropped 3 bases and J dropped 1 base, with 10 bases sitting between them. Germline V gene sequence: CDR1 SGHNT, CDR2 YYREEE (reference sequence). The CDR3 runs to 14 residues. CDR3 nucleotide sequence: TGTGCCAGCAGCTCGGCTAGGGGGAACACTGAAGCTTTCTTT. This translates into CASSSARGNTEAFF.

This clone showed up just a few times. This chain links TRBV13 with TRBJ2-2; 12 bases fit TRBD1. Looked up from germline, CDR1 is PRHDT and CDR2 is FYEKMQ (reference sequence). The ends lost 5 bases at V and 4 bases at J; junction bases unmatched: 8. The CDR3 runs 17 residues. The CDR3 here is CASSGTGGPMGTGELFF. The CDR3 nucleotides read TGTGCCAGCAGCGGGACAGGGGGCCCGATGGGCACCGGGGAGCTGTTTTTT. Using reference TRBV13 and TRBJ2-2 for the parts outside the CDR3, the full variable domain is AAGVIQSPRHLIKEKRETATLKCYPIPRHDTVYWYQQGPGQDPQFLISFYEKMQSDKGSIPDRFSAQQFSDYHSELNMSSLELGDSALYFCASSGTGGPMGTGELFFGEGSRLTVL.

The chain has TRBV18 and TRBJ2-2; D gene unclear. Germline V gene data show CDR1 as KGHSH and CDR2 as LQKENI. Trimming shortened V by 1 base and J by 6 bases, and 6 bases separated the two germline ends. The CDR3 covers 13 residues. The CDR3 DNA is TGTGCCAGCTCACCACAATATGCCGGGGAGCTGTTTTTT. This translates into CASSPQYAGELFF.

This chain links TRBV5-8 with TRBJ1-1, with TRBD1 as a possible D gene (5 bases). Germline-derived CDR1 and CDR2 are SGHTS and YDEGEE. The CDR3 is made up of 15 amino acids. V shed 0 bases and J shed 6 bases, with 15 bases lying between them. The CDR3 sequence: CASSLVGRGGAEAFF. CDR3 in DNA: TGTGCCAGCAGCTTGGTTGGTCGCGGGGGTGCTGAAGCTTTCTTT. The variable domain in full, completed from reference TRBV5-8 and TRBJ1-1, reads EAGVTQSPTHLIKTRGQQATLRCSPISGHTSVYWYQQALGLGLQFLLWYDEGEERNRGNFPPRFSGRQFPNYSSELNVNALELEDSALYLCASSLVGRGGAEAFFGQGTRLTVV.

The chain's CDR3 is CASSYFQIQETQYF. The CDR3, as DNA: TGTGCCAGCAGTTATTTCCAGATTCAAGAGACCCAGTACTTC. This sequence joins TRBV28 and TRBJ2-5; D is unresolved. This CDR3 contains 14 residues. Germline V gene sequence: CDR1 MDHEN, CDR2 SYDVKM. V was clipped by 4 bases and J by 2 bases, with 11 bases between them. The whole variable domain, filled in from reference TRBV28 and TRBJ2-5, reads DVKVTQSSRYLVKRTGEKVFLECVQDMDHENMFWYRQDPGLGLRLIYFSYDVKMKEKGDIPEGYSVSREKKERFSLILESASTNQTSMYLCASSYFQIQETQYFGPGTRLLVL.

CDR3 protein: CASTISGWPQHF. Written as DNA, the CDR3 is TGTGCCAGTACTATCTCCGGTTGGCCCCAGCATTTT. V and J are TRBV19 and TRBJ1-5; no clear D gene. CDR1 LNHDA and CDR2 SQIVND come from the germline V gene (reference sequence). The CDR3 has 12 amino acids. V was clipped by 7 bases and J by 9 bases, with 13 bases between them. Full variable domain (missing parts from reference TRBV19 and TRBJ1-5): DGGITQSPKYLFRKEGQNVTLSCEQNLNHDAMYWYRQDPGQGLRLIYYSQIVNDFQKGDIAEGYSVSREKKESFPLTVTSAQKNPTAFYLCASTISGWPQHFGDGTRLSIL.

The V and J genes are TRBV4-1 and TRBJ2-7; 9 nucleotides match TRBD1. Germline V gives CDR1 MGHRA, CDR2 YSYEKL. The J segment lost 4 bases and the V segment lost 0 bases, leaving 10 bases of the junction unmatched. This CDR3 contains 17 residues. CDR3 in DNA: TGCGCCAGCAGCCAAGAGAGGATTAGAGACAGGGGGTACGAGCAGTACTTC. Protein sequence: CASSQERIRDRGYEQYF.